Listed below are T cell receptor beta chains from one sample, sequenced in a study of T cells in Graves' hyperthyroidism and ophthalmopathy. MiXCR, applied by TCRdb to the multiplex PCR reads, yields one record per CDR3 protein. The sample records around 500,000 distinct CDR3 sequences, about 16% being singletons. Sequenced: blood. These receptors were obtained from a young woman with Graves' ophthalmopathy. Both conserved end residues are part of each CDR3. A D gene is named only where the DNA matches it firmly. A clone size is listed for some rows: how often the clone was seen (once, few, many), or a class if it is expanded.

TRBV29-1	14	many	TRBD1	TRBJ2-1	CSVDVTGAYNEQFF	TGCAGCGTTGATGTGACAGGGGCCTACAATGAGCAGTTCTTC
TRBV5-1	15	NA	TRBD1	TRBJ1-3	CASSLGTASGNTIYF	TGTGCCAGCAGCTTGGGGACAGCCTCTGGAAACACCATATATTTT
TRBV2	14	many	NA	TRBJ2-7	CASSESGISYEQYF	TGTGCCAGCAGTGAGTCCGGCATCTCCTACGAGCAGTACTTC
TRBV20-1	13	NA	TRBD1	TRBJ1-1	CSAWGTANTEAFF	TGCAGTGCTTGGGGGACAGCGAACACTGAAGCTTTCTTT
TRBV10-1	16	few	TRBD2	TRBJ2-1	CASTMGLAGGLNEQFF	TGCGCCAGCACGATGGGACTAGCGGGAGGACTCAATGAGCAGTTCTTC
TRBV6-2/TRBV6-3	14	NA	NA	TRBJ2-7	CASSYPDIAYEQYF	TGTGCCAGCAGTTACCCGGACATTGCCTACGAGCAGTACTTC
TRBV5-4	14	NA	TRBD2	TRBJ2-7	CASSLQRETHEQYF	TGTGCCAGCAGCTTGCAGCGGGAGACCCACGAGCAGTACTTC
TRBV5-6	14	few	TRBD1	TRBJ2-7	CASSLDRGITEQYF	TGTGCCAGCAGCTTGGACAGGGGAATTACGGAGCAGTACTTC
TRBV9	17	few	TRBD1	TRBJ2-2	CASSVVGDRGNTGELFF	TGTGCCAGCAGCGTAGTAGGGGACAGGGGCAACACCGGGGAGCTGTTTTTT
TRBV7-2	15	many	NA	TRBJ2-7	CASSKSGPVLYEQYF	TGTGCCAGCAGCAAATCGGGGCCGGTCTTATACGAGCAGTACTTC
TRBV14	14	NA	NA	TRBJ2-7	CASSRLGRSYEQYF	TGTGCCAGCAGCCGCCTGGGACGATCCTACGAGCAGTACTTC
TRBV12-3/TRBV12-4	15	few	NA	TRBJ2-7	CASSPRKGFSYEQYF	TGTGCCAGCAGCCCTCGGAAGGGATTTTCCTACGAGCAGTACTTC
TRBV7-9	16	few	TRBD1	TRBJ2-3	CASSLSGQFSTDTQYF	TGTGCCAGCAGCCTTTCGGGACAGTTTAGCACAGATACGCAGTATTTT
TRBV11-2	12	many	NA	TRBJ2-7	CASSPNYDEQYF	TGTGCCAGCAGTCCTAACTACGACGAGCAGTACTTC
TRBV20-1	14	few	NA	TRBJ1-6	CSAHRSSYNSPLHF	TGCAGTGCTCACAGAAGCTCCTATAATTCACCCCTCCACTTT
TRBV6-1	15	many	TRBD1	TRBJ1-4	CASSFPGQGDEKLFF	TGTGCCAGCAGTTTTCCGGGACAGGGGGATGAAAAACTGTTTTTT
TRBV27	17	NA	NA	TRBJ2-7	CASSFGVGGRSSYEQYF	TGTGCCAGCAGTTTTGGGGTTGGTGGGAGGAGCTCCTACGAGCAGTACTTC
TRBV20-1	12	few	NA	TRBJ2-1	CSGGSSYNEQFF	TGCAGTGGTGGTAGCTCCTACAATGAGCAGTTCTTC
TRBV4-2	14	NA	NA	TRBJ1-5	CASSPKGGNQPQHF	TGTGCCAGCAGCCCTAAAGGAGGCAATCAGCCCCAGCATTTT
TRBV20-1	15	many	TRBD1	TRBJ2-1	CSAAVAGTGINEQFF	TGCAGTGCCGCAGTTGCCGGGACAGGGATTAATGAGCAGTTCTTC
TRBV7-8	15	NA	TRBD1	TRBJ1-1	CASRQGTGGKTEAFF	TGTGCCAGCAGGCAAGGGACAGGGGGCAAGACTGAAGCTTTCTTT
TRBV6-1	13	NA	NA	TRBJ1-2	CASSEGVGLGSTF	NA
TRBV20-1	17	few	TRBD2	TRBJ2-1	CSAGLAGAVVEGGEQFF	TGCAGTGCCGGACTAGCGGGGGCAGTCGTGGAGGGGGGTGAGCAGTTCTTC
TRBV4-3	16	NA	NA	TRBJ2-7	CASSPLVTENTYEQYF	TGCGCCAGCAGCCCACTGGTGACAGAAAATACCTACGAGCAGTACTTC
TRBV27	15	NA	TRBD2	TRBJ2-1	CASSLKGGRSYEQFF	TGTGCCAGCAGTTTAAAGGGCGGGAGGTCGTATGAGCAGTTCTTC
TRBV7-9	17	NA	NA	TRBJ1-2	CASRNQVGGFGASGYTF	TGTGCCAGCAGGAACCAGGTCGGCGGGTTCGGAGCTTCAGGCTACACCTTC
TRBV3-1	13	NA	NA	TRBJ1-1	CASSHKGQPEAFF	TGTGCCAGCAGCCACAAAGGACAGCCTGAAGCTTTCTTT
TRBV7-9	15	NA	TRBD1	TRBJ2-2	CASSPGTGFTGELFF	TGTGCCAGCAGCCCGGGGACAGGCTTCACCGGGGAGCTGTTTTTT
TRBV3-1	12	many	NA	TRBJ2-5	CASSHQGETQYF	TGTGCCAGCAGCCATCAGGGGGAGACCCAGTACTTC
TRBV20-1	14	NA	TRBD1	TRBJ2-1	CSARDWDRLNEQFF	TGCAGTGCTAGAGATTGGGACAGGCTCAATGAGCAGTTCTTC
TRBV18	16	many	NA	TRBJ2-5	CASSPLRTVPGETQYF	TGTGCCAGCTCACCACTTCGGACAGTACCAGGGGAGACCCAGTACTTC
TRBV7-2	13	NA	NA	TRBJ2-1	CASSLASPGEQFF	TGTGCCAGCAGCTTAGCCAGCCCGGGTGAGCAGTTCTTC
TRBV28	14	many	TRBD2	TRBJ2-7	CASSSTGGPDEQYF	TGTGCCAGCAGTTCTACGGGAGGGCCAGACGAGCAGTACTTC
TRBV4-1	16	few	NA	TRBJ2-5	CASSQDNPRKSETQYF	TGCGCCAGCAGCCAAGACAACCCAAGGAAGTCGGAGACCCAGTACTTC
TRBV6-1	13	NA	NA	TRBJ2-5	CASSEGGWETQYF	TGTGCCAGCAGTGAGGGGGGATGGGAGACCCAGTACTTC
TRBV7-3	13	many	NA	TRBJ2-7	CASSPRPGYEQYF	TGTGCCAGCAGCCCCAGGCCCGGCTACGAGCAGTACTTC
TRBV5-1	15	few	TRBD1	TRBJ2-7	CASSWEGQGWYEQYF	TGCGCCAGCAGCTGGGAAGGACAGGGCTGGTACGAGCAGTACTTC
TRBV29-1	14	NA	NA	TRBJ1-5	CSVADGIGHQPQHF	TGCAGCGTCGCGGACGGTATCGGGCATCAGCCCCAGCATTTT
TRBV27	14	many	TRBD2	TRBJ2-7	CASSIQAGVYEQYF	TGTGCCAGCAGTATACAAGCGGGAGTCTACGAGCAGTACTTC
TRBV7-2	14	many	TRBD2	TRBJ2-1	CASSFRLAGNEQFF	TGTGCCAGCAGCTTTCGACTAGCGGGCAATGAGCAGTTCTTC
TRBV2	16	few	NA	TRBJ1-2	CASSEVWDIENYGYTF	TGTGCCAGCAGTGAGGTGTGGGACATAGAAAACTATGGCTACACCTTC
TRBV4-2	15	NA	NA	TRBJ2-7	CASSPQSSVSYEQYF	TGTGCCAGCAGCCCGCAATCCTCTGTCTCCTACGAGCAGTACTTC
TRBV5-1	15	many	TRBD1	TRBJ1-5	CASSPMTGGNQPQHF	TGCGCCAGCAGCCCGATGACAGGGGGCAATCAGCCCCAGCATTTT
TRBV25-1	21	few	NA	TRBJ1-5	CASSDTTATGIYSSGNQPQHF	TGTGCCAGCAGTGACACCACCGCGACAGGTATTTACTCTTCCGGCAATCAGCCCCAGCATTTT
TRBV20-1	13	many	TRBD2	TRBJ2-1	CSAFPSGRPEQFF	TGCAGTGCCTTCCCTAGCGGGAGGCCTGAGCAGTTCTTC
TRBV19	14	few	NA	TRBJ1-4	CASSIRSRNEKLFF	TGTGCCAGTAGTATTAGGTCAAGGAATGAAAAACTGTTTTTT
TRBV28	15	few	NA	TRBJ2-5	CASSRGTQHQETQYF	TGTGCCAGCAGTAGGGGGACCCAACATCAAGAGACCCAGTACTTC
TRBV7-3	14	NA	NA	TRBJ2-7	CASSSGTFGYEQYF	TGTGCCAGCAGCTCCGGGACATTTGGGTACGAGCAGTACTTC
TRBV19	13	NA	NA	TRBJ2-4	CASSLRAGNIQYF	TGTGCCAGTAGTCTACGGGCGGGGAACATTCAGTACTTC
TRBV28	15	many	TRBD2	TRBJ2-7	CASKNPGLAGYEQYF	TGTGCCAGCAAGAACCCGGGACTAGCGGGTTACGAGCAGTACTTC
TRBV12-3/TRBV12-4	14	few	NA	TRBJ2-7	CASTSGRESYEQYF	TGTGCCAGCACCTCGGGACGGGAATCCTACGAGCAGTACTTC
TRBV12-5	13	many	NA	TRBJ2-5	CASGPDKGETQYF	TGTGCTAGTGGCCCGGACAAGGGGGAGACCCAGTACTTC
TRBV2	15	many	TRBD1	TRBJ1-1	CASRGTGGGKTEAFF	TGTGCCAGCAGGGGGACAGGGGGAGGAAAAACTGAAGCTTTCTTT
TRBV20-1	15	few	NA	TRBJ2-7	CSAPYHNRAVNEQYF	TGCAGTGCCCCATACCACAACAGGGCCGTGAACGAGCAGTACTTC
TRBV6-2/TRBV6-3	15	NA	TRBD2	TRBJ2-1	CASIPSGRALNEQFF	TGTGCCAGCATTCCCAGCGGGAGGGCCCTCAATGAGCAGTTCTTC
TRBV29-1	14	few	TRBD2	TRBJ2-7	CSPGLAGVSYEQYF	TGCAGCCCAGGACTAGCGGGCGTCTCCTACGAGCAGTACTTC
TRBV30	12	NA	NA	TRBJ2-7	CAWSRGGAEQYF	TGTGCCTGGAGCCGAGGAGGGGCCGAGCAGTACTTC
TRBV3-1	15	many	NA	TRBJ1-4	CASSQGAFRAGKLFF	TGTGCCAGCAGCCAAGGGGCGTTCAGAGCAGGAAAACTGTTTTTT
TRBV29-1	13	many	NA	TRBJ1-1	CSVGIWVGTEAFF	TGCAGCGTTGGTATTTGGGTTGGGACTGAAGCTTTCTTT